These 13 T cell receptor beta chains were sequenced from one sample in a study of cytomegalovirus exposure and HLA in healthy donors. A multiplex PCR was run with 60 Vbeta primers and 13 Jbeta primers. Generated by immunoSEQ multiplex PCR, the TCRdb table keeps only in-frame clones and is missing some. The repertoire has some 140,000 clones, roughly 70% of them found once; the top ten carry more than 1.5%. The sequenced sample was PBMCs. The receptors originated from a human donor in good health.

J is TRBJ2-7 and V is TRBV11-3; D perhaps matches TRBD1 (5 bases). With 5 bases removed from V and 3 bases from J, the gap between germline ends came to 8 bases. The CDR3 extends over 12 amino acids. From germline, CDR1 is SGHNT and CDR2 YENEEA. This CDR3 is CASSGAVYEQYF. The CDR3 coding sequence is TGTGCCAGCAGCGGGGCCGTCTACGAGCAGTACTTC.

CDR3 sequence (DNA): TGTGCCAGCAGCCCTCTAGCGGGAGGGCTCAATGAGCAGTTCTTC. The encoded protein is CASSPLAGGLNEQFF. The rearrangement links TRBV7-3 to TRBJ2-1, with 12 nucleotides matching TRBD2. CDR1 SGHTA and CDR2 FQGTGA come from the germline V gene. The junction had 5 bases not matched to a gene; V was cut back by 5 bases and J by 6 bases. The CDR3 runs 15 residues.

The CDR3, as DNA: TGTGCCATCAGGAGGGACTCCACCACAGATACGCAGTATTTT. It yields the protein CAIRRDSTTDTQYF. The chain carries TRBV10-3 and TRBJ2-3; tentatively, D is TRBD2 (6 bases). Trimming left V 6 bases short and J 2 bases short, with 12 bases between. The CDR3 sequence is 14 residues long. Germline V gene data show CDR1 as ENHRY and CDR2 as SYGVKD.

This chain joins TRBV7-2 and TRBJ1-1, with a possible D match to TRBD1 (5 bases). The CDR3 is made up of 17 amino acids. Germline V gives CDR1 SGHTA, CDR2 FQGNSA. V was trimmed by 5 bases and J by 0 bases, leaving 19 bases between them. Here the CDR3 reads CASSPGVFLGLNTEAFF. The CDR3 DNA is TGTGCCAGCAGCCCGGGGGTATTTCTGGGGCTGAACACTGAAGCTTTCTTT.

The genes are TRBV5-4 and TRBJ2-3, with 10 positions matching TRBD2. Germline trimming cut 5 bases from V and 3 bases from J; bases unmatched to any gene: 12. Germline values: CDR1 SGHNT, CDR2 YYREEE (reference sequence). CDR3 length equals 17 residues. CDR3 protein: CASRDVTSGTMTDTQYF. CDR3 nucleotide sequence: TGTGCCAGCAGGGATGTAACTAGCGGGACGATGACAGATACGCAGTATTTT.

CDR3 sequence: CASRTSGIEQYF. The CDR3 nucleotides are TGTGCCAGCAGGACTAGCGGGATCGAGCAGTACTTC. J is TRBJ2-7 and V is TRBV27; TRBD2 matches at 11 bases. The CDR3 covers 12 residues. The V gene end was trimmed by 6 bases and the J gene end by 6 bases; junction bases not matched to a gene: 1. CDR1 and CDR2 from the germline V gene are MNHEY and SMNVEV (reference sequence).

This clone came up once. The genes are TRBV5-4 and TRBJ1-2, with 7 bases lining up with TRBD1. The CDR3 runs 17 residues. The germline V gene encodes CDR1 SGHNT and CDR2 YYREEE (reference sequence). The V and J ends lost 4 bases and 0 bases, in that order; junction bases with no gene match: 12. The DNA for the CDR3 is TGTGCCAGCAGCCCGGGGACAGAATGGCTATCTAACTATGGCTACACCTTC. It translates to CASSPGTEWLSNYGYTF.

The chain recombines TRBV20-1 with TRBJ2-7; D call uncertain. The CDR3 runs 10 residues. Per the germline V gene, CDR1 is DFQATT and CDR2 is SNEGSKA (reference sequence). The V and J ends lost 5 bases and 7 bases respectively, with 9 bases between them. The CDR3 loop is CSADPREQYF. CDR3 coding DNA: TGCAGTGCTGACCCGCGGGAGCAGTACTTC.

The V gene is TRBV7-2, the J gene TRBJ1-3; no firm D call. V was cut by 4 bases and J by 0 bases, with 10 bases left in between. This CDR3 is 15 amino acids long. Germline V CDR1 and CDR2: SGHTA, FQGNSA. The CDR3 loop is CASSSGRFSGNTIYF. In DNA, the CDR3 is TGTGCCAGCAGCTCCGGTCGGTTCTCTGGAAACACCATATATTTT.

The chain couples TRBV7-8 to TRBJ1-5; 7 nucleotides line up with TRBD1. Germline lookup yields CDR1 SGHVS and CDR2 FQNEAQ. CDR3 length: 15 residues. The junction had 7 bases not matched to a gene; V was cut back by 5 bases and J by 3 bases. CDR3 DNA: TGTGCCAGCAGCCTCCAGGGACAGCTCAATCAGCCCCAGCATTTT. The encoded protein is CASSLQGQLNQPQHF.

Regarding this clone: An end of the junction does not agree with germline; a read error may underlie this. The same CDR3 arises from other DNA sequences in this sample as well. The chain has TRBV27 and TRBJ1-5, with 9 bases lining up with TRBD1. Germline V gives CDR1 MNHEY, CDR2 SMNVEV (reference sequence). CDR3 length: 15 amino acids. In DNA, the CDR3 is TGTGCCAGCAGCTTATCGACAGGGGGTAATCAGCCCCAGCATTTT. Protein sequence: CASSLSTGGNQPQHF.

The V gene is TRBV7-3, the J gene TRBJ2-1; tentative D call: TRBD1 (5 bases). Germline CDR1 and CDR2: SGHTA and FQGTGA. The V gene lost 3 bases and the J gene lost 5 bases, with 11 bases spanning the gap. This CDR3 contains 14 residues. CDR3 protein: CASSLQGSDNEQFF. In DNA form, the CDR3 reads TGTGCCAGCAGCTTGCAGGGATCCGACAATGAGCAGTTCTTC.

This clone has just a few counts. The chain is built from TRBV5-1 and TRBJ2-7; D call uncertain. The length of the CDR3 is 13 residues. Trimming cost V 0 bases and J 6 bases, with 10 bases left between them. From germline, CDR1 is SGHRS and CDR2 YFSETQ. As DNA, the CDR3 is TGCGCCAGCAGCTTGGGAGGTCGGCCCGAGCAGTACTTC. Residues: CASSLGGRPEQYF.